These 20 T cell receptor beta chains came from one sample sequenced in a study of regulatory T cells in long-lasting Graves disease. Time point described: newly diagnosed GD, antithyroid drugs for less than 3 months. Making the TCR library involved RNA that had been extracted from PBMCs. Construction of the TCR beta libraries employed iRepertoire HTBI primers in conjunction with Arm-PCR of CDR3 regions. A single record per CDR3 protein comes from TCRdb applying MiXCR to the multiplex PCR reads. The sample gives about 560,000 distinct CDR3 sequences, about 16% of which show up once; 9.5% to 15% is in the top ten. These data were also reused for a study on T cells in Graves' hyperthyroidism and ophthalmopathy.

Sample: peripheral blood mononuclear cells (PBMCs), taken at new diagnosis, from a patient treated with antithyroid drugs. These receptors were obtained from a man aged 18 to 30 with Graves disease.

This clonotype showed up just a few times. The gene calls are TRBV5-1 and TRBJ2-7; D is unclear. Per germline, CDR1 SGHRS and CDR2 YFSETQ. Trimming pared 0 bases from V and 3 bases from J, leaving 10 bases between. This CDR3 has 14 residues. The CDR3 sequence: CASSLVQVDYEQYF. CDR3 DNA: TGCGCCAGCAGCTTGGTTCAGGTAGACTACGAGCAGTACTTC.

This clonotype occurred many times. V and J are TRBV12-3 or TRBV12-4 and TRBJ1-1; D not certain. This CDR3 comprises 11 residues. Deletions cut 2 bases from V and 10 bases from J, with 8 bases between. CDR3 protein: CASSLRQVAFF. The CDR3 region has the DNA TGTGCCAGCAGTTTACGGCAGGTAGCTTTCTTT.

There are many counts of this clonotype. The chain is built from TRBV12-3 or TRBV12-4 and TRBJ2-7; D is perhaps TRBD1 (6 bases). The CDR3 contains 14 residues. Between the trimmed V and J ends, which lost 5 bases and 2 bases, there was a span of 13 bases. In DNA, the CDR3 is TGTGCCAGCAGTCCTCGGGACACTCCCTACGAGCAGTACTTC. This gives the protein CASSPRDTPYEQYF.

In its sample, this clonotype was seen a few times. The J gene is TRBJ2-1, the V gene TRBV5-6; D assignment may be TRBD1 or TRBD2 (6 bases each). This CDR3 spans 15 amino acids. The ends were cut back, 1 base at V and 6 bases at J, with 14 bases in the middle. Germline lookup yields CDR1 SGHDT and CDR2 YYEEEE. This CDR3 reads CASSLWGARGNEQFF. Here the CDR3 DNA reads TGTGCCAGCAGCTTGTGGGGGGCGCGAGGCAATGAGCAGTTCTTC.

This clonotype was seen ten or more times. The chain recombines TRBV15 with TRBJ2-1; D is uncertain. The V gene lost 5 bases and the J gene lost 15 bases, with 23 bases spanning the gap. Germline V gene lookup returns CDR1 LNHNV and CDR2 YYDKDF (reference sequence). This CDR3 region has 14 residues. CDR3 residues: CATSGYVGEVVPFF. The DNA of the CDR3 is TGTGCCACCAGCGGATATGTTGGGGAAGTCGTTCCGTTCTTC.

A few counts support this clonotype. The chain links TRBV5-1 to TRBJ2-1, with 11 bases matching TRBD1. Per germline, CDR1 SGHRS and CDR2 YFSETQ. The CDR3 length is 20 residues. V was pared by 4 bases and J by 1 base, with 16 bases of the junction left unmatched. CDR3 protein: CASSPGQGGIAGESYNEQFF. For the CDR3, the DNA is TGCGCCAGCAGCCCGGGACAGGGGGGGATAGCGGGAGAGTCCTACAATGAGCAGTTCTTC.

The chain carries TRBV7-9 and TRBJ2-7; D might be TRBD2 (6 bases). The CDR3 contains 16 residues. Germline V CDR1 and CDR2: SEHNR, FQNEAQ (reference sequence). Trimming removed 2 bases from V and 6 bases from J, with 20 bases in between. CDR3 region: CASSLTPLSGAAEQYF. The CDR3 bases are TGTGCCAGCAGCTTAACTCCCCTTAGCGGCGCCGCCGAGCAGTACTTC. Filled out from reference TRBV7-9 and TRBJ2-7, the complete variable domain reads DTGVSQNPRHKITKRGQNVTFRCDPISEHNRLYWYRQTLGQGPEFLTYFQNEAQLEKSRLLSDRFSAERPKGSFSTLEIQRTEQGDSAMYLCASSLTPLSGAAEQYFGPGTRLTVT.

Worth noting for this clonotype: Mismatch with germline at one junction end may stem from a read error. The rearrangement joins TRBV3-1 to TRBJ1-3; D is unclear. Germline V lookup: CDR1 LGHDT, CDR2 YNNKEL (reference sequence). The CDR3 runs 11 residues. This CDR3 reads CAGSLGNTIYF. The CDR3, as DNA: TGTGCCGGCAGCCTAGGAAACACCATATATTTT.

The rearrangement joins TRBV7-8 to TRBJ2-3; D gene uncertain. V lost 1 base to trimming and J lost 6 bases, with 17 bases between them. From germline, CDR1 is SGHVS and CDR2 FQNEAQ. The CDR3 runs to 16 residues. CDR3 nucleotides: TGTGCCAGCAGCTTAGGAAGAATCGGAGCCGAGGATACGCAGTATTTT. It encodes CASSLGRIGAEDTQYF. Filled out from reference TRBV7-8 and TRBJ2-3, the complete variable domain reads GAGVSQSPRYKVAKRGQDVALRCDPISGHVSLFWYQQALGQGPEFLTYFQNEAQLDKSGLPSDRFFAERPEGSVSTLKIQRTQQEDSAVYLCASSLGRIGAEDTQYFGPGTRLTVL.

The table lists this clonotype with a few counts. The chain links TRBV11-2 to TRBJ1-1; D is unclear. From germline, CDR1 is SGHAT and CDR2 FQNNGV. V was clipped by 5 bases and J by 2 bases, with 9 bases between them. This CDR3 has 13 amino acids. CDR3 loop: CASSHWTNTEAFF. The DNA of the CDR3 is TGTGCCAGCAGCCATTGGACCAACACTGAAGCTTTCTTT.

This clonotype occurred a few times. The genes are TRBV9 and TRBJ2-2; D possibly corresponds to TRBD2 (6 bases). The CDR3 is made up of 15 amino acids. Deletions cut 0 bases from V and 4 bases from J, with 10 bases between. Germline V gene data show CDR1 as SGDLS and CDR2 as YYNGEE. In nucleotides, the CDR3 is TGTGCCAGCAGCGTAGTCGCGGAGGGCACCGGGGAGCTGTTTTTT. It translates to CASSVVAEGTGELFF.

This clonotype was detected ten times or more. The CDR3 sequence: CASPDRVQFTDTQYF. The CDR3 nucleotides read TGTGCCAGCCCGGACAGGGTTCAATTCACAGATACGCAGTATTTT. The chain combines TRBV6-1 with TRBJ2-3; 8 bases are shared with TRBD1. The CDR3 length is 15 residues. Looked up from germline, CDR1 is MNHNS and CDR2 is SASEGT. V was pared by 8 bases and J by 2 bases, with 9 bases of the junction left unmatched.

The table lists this clonotype with many counts. The rearrangement uses TRBV16 and TRBJ2-7, with 7 nucleotides matching TRBD1. The CDR3 runs 14 residues. V trimming: 4 bases; J trimming: 2 bases; junction bases outside the gene matches: 5. Germline V CDR1 and CDR2: KGHSY, FQNENV. Here the CDR3 DNA reads TGTGCCAGCAGCCGACAGGGCGAAGCCTACGAGCAGTACTTC. The encoded protein is CASSRQGEAYEQYF.

This clonotype was picked up many times. The gene calls are TRBV6-5 and TRBJ2-7, with 12 bases that match TRBD2. The CDR3 has 18 amino acids. From germline, CDR1 is MNHEY and CDR2 SVGAGI. The V segment lost 2 bases and the J segment 0 bases; nucleotides outside the gene matches: 8. As DNA, the CDR3 is TGTGCCAGCAGTTACCGGGGGAGGACTAGCGGGGCCTCCTACGAGCAGTACTTC. Its translation is CASSYRGRTSGASYEQYF.

This clonotype was counted at least ten times. The chain has TRBV20-1 and TRBJ2-5, with TRBD1 matching 9 bases. After removal of 5 bases from V and 4 bases from J, the junction contained 5 bases not matched to a gene. The CDR3 is made up of 13 amino acids. In germline, CDR1 is DFQATT, CDR2 SNEGSKA (reference sequence). CDR3 amino acids: CSARGQGIETQYF. DNA of the CDR3: TGCAGTGCTCGCGGACAGGGGATAGAGACCCAGTACTTC.

V gene TRBV28 combines with J gene TRBJ2-1; 8 bases map to TRBD1. With 8 bases clipped from V and 2 bases from J, the junction kept 8 bases outside the gene matches. Germline values: CDR1 MDHEN, CDR2 SYDVKM. The CDR3 sequence is 15 residues long. In DNA, the CDR3 is TGTGCCAGCCCCCCGCCGGGACAGGCCTACAATGAGCAGTTCTTC. Protein sequence: CASPPPGQAYNEQFF.

This sequence joins TRBV11-2 and TRBJ2-7; 7 bases line up with TRBD2. There are 14 residues in the CDR3. Losses at the gene ends were 7 bases for V and 7 bases for J; bases not matched to a gene: 13. Per the germline V gene, CDR1 is SGHAT and CDR2 is FQNNGV. The CDR3 DNA follows: TGTGCCAGCAACCCAGCGGGGATGACTCGAGAGCAGTACTTC. It codes for CASNPAGMTREQYF. Full variable domain (outside the CDR3, taken from reference TRBV11-2 and TRBJ2-7): EAGVAQSPRYKIIEKRQSVAFWCNPISGHATLYWYQQILGQGPKLLIQFQNNGVVDDSQLPKDRFSAERLKGVDSTLKIQPAKLEDSAVYLCASNPAGMTREQYFGPGTRLTVT.

The table lists this clonotype with a few counts. The chain is built from TRBV6-1 and TRBJ2-1; D could derive from TRBD1 or TRBD2 (5 bases each). The CDR3 runs 15 residues. The V gene lost 10 bases and the J gene lost 3 bases, with 19 bases spanning the gap. Per the germline V gene, CDR1 is MNHNS and CDR2 is SASEGT. CDR3 sequence: CATRGTARGYNEQFF. The CDR3 DNA is TGTGCCACCAGAGGGACCGCTCGGGGCTACAATGAGCAGTTCTTC.

To note about this clonotype: This could be a read error, since a much larger clone is one nucleotide away. V is TRBV28 and J is TRBJ1-3; no firm D call. Trimming stripped 7 bases from V and 0 bases from J, with 16 bases between. Germline CDR1 is MDHEN and CDR2 is SYDVKM. The CDR3 consists of 16 residues. This CDR3 is CASKLGSASSGNTIYF. In nucleotides, the CDR3 is TGTGCCAGCAAACTCGGCAGCGCGAGCTCTGGAAACACCATATATTTT. Drawing the rest from reference TRBV28 and TRBJ1-3, the complete variable domain is DVKVTQSSRYLVKRTGEKVFLECVQDMDHENMFWYRQDPGLGLRLIYFSYDVKMKEKGDIPEGYSVSREKKERFSLILESASTNQTSMYLCASKLGSASSGNTIYFGEGSWLTVV.

This clonotype has only a few counts. V is TRBV5-4 and J is TRBJ2-5; 11 bases agree with TRBD2. The V gene end was trimmed by 4 bases and the J gene end by 0 bases; junction bases not matched to a gene: 5. This CDR3 region has 16 residues. Germline-derived CDR1 and CDR2 are SGHNT and YYREEE (reference sequence). The CDR3 loop is CASSPGTSGNQETQYF. In nucleotides, the CDR3 is TGTGCCAGCAGCCCTGGGACTAGCGGAAACCAAGAGACCCAGTACTTC.